Here is one T cell receptor (beta chain) with its context. The antigen this receptor binds is unknown. No base qualities exist here, and no much larger clone lies one base off it. This sample was taken from a study of T cell responses to AZD1222 COVID-19 vaccine (dated by TCRdb to about 2021). About the study as a whole: A total of just over 230 trial participants underwent TCR sequencing, of whom some 210 received two doses of AZD1222 and some 25 received two doses of the MenACWY control vaccine. Trial participants were enrolled into age subgroups of 18-55, 56-69 and 70-plus years, which contained around 140, 26 and 57 TCR-sequenced participants, respectively.

The CDR3 regions of human TCRbeta chains were analyzed by immunosequencing. Per the authors' processing: Repertoire TCRs were checked for matches against a reference library of SARS-CoV-2-specific TCRs that had been generated using the MIRA antigen-specificity platform. Breadth meant the fraction of unique TCRs that were SARS-CoV-2-associated, whereas depth meant the fraction of total T cells that were SARS-CoV-2-associated. Using the MIRA data, each spike-specific TCR was mapped to the spike region that the TCR reacts to and placed in a CD4 or CD8 class. Log10-transformed breadth and depth values were compared by one-way ANOVA with Sidak's multiple comparisons tests. TCRdb mirrors the immuneACCESS table, restricted to in-frame sequences. Some clones are absent from its copies; in checked studies, under half trace to an unresolved V gene, and the reason for the others is unknown. V and J calls and clone size are given by that table; D and trimming were obtained from the DNA. The sample table lists some 150,000 clones, over 85% of them with a count of one. The biggest ten clones account for around 1% of the sample.

From V the trimming removes 5 bases and from J it removes 7 bases, while the gene matches leave 11 bases of the junction unaccounted for. Reading from cysteine to phenylalanine, the CDR3 counts 15 amino acids. The read is trimmed to its CDR3 DNA, 45 bases read in frame from base 1. Sequences SEHNR (CDR1) and FQNEAQ (CDR2) are obtained from the germline V gene (reference sequence). Read against the paper, the sample's time point label means: baseline before first vaccination. The sample's treatment or condition label, decoded: meningococcal conjugate vaccine given as trial control. Vaccinee samples were obtained from the UK trials COV001 and COV002, which included a single-blind randomized controlled phase 2/3 trial of AZD1222 (ChAdOx1 nCoV-19) in healthy adults. For TCRbeta chain sequencing, PBMC samples were collected from trial participants at day 0 and at day 28 after the second dose. General study outcomes and caveats: Participants were mostly white British and included more females than males, and it was suggested by the authors that clonal diversity may have been underestimated. Spike-specific TCR breadth and depth rose significantly after two AZD1222 doses compared with day 0 and with MenACWY recipients. The 56-69-year group was small, and its depth increase did not reach significance, likely because of low power. Conclusions about previously exposed vaccinees were limited because only a handful of AZD1222 recipients were SARS-CoV-2 seropositive at baseline. Epitopes outside the regions mutated in the B.1.351 and B.1.1.7 variants were reportedly recognized by nearly half of the unique spike-specific TCRs. CD4 TCRs associated with the vaccine covered the entire spike protein, and the dominant responses were in regions 160-218 and 743-854. Because no day 14 peak-response samples were available, repertoires were characterized only after the peak T cell response.

The material sequenced was peripheral blood, taken on day 0 of MenACWY control vaccination. The rearranged segments are TRBV7-9 and TRBJ2-1, with TRBD1 matching 7 junction bases. The sequence derives from an adult in good health. CDR3 sequence: CASSQATGVENEQFF. Here is the DNA: TGTGCCAGCAGCCAAGCTACAGGGGTGGAGAATGAGCAGTTCTTC.